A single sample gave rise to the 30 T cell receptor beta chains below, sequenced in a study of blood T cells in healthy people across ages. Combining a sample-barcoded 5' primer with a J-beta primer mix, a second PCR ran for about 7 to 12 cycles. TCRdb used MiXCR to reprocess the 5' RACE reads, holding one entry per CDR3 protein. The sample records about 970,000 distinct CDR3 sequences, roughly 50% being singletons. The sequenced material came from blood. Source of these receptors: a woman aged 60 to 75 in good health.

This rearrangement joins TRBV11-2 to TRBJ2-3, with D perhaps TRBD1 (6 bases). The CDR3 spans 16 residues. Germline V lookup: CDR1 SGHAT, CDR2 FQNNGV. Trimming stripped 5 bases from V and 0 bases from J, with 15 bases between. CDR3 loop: CASSRNTGTSTDTQYF. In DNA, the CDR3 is TGTGCCAGCAGCCGAAATACCGGGACAAGCACAGATACGCAGTATTTT.

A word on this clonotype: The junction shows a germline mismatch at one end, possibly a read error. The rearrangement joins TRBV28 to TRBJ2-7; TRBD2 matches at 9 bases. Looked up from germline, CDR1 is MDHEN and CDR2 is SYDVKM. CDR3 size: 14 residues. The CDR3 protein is CATLGLAGTYEQYF. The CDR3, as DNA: TGTGCCACCTTGGGGCTAGCGGGAACCTACGAACAGTACTTC.

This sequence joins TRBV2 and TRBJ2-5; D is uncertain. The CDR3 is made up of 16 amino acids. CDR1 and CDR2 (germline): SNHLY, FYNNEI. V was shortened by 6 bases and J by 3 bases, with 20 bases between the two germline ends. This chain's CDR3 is CASSDLDFRGKETQYF. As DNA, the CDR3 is TGTGCCAGCAGCGACCTAGACTTCCGCGGAAAAGAGACCCAGTACTTC.

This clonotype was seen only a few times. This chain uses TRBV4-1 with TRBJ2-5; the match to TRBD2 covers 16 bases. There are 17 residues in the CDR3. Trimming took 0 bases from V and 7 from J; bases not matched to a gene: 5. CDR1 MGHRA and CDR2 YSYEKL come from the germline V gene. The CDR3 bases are TGCGCCAGCAGCCAAGAGTCGGGACTAGCGGGAGGGGGGACCCAGTACTTC. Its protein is CASSQESGLAGGGTQYF.

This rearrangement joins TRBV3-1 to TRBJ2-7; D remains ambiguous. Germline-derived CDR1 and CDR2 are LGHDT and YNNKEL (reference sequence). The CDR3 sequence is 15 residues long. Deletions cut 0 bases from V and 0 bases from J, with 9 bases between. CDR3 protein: CASSQDSHISYEQYF. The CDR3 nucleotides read TGTGCCAGCAGCCAAGACAGCCATATCTCCTACGAGCAGTACTTC.

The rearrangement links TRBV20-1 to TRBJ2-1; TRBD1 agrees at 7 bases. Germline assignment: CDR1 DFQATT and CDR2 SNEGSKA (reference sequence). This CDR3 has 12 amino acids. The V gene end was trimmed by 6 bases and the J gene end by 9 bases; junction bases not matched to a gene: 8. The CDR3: CSALRAGGEQFF. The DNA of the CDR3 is TGCAGTGCCCTACGGGCAGGGGGTGAGCAGTTCTTC.

For the CDR3, the DNA is TGTGCCAGCAGTTTGTTTGGGTCTACGCAGTATTTT. Translating it yields CASSLFGSTQYF. The chain carries TRBV27 and TRBJ2-3, with D hard to call. The germline V and J ends were trimmed by 3 bases and 8 bases, with 9 bases remaining between them. CDR1 MNHEY and CDR2 SMNVEV come from the germline V gene (reference sequence). The CDR3 is 12 residues long.

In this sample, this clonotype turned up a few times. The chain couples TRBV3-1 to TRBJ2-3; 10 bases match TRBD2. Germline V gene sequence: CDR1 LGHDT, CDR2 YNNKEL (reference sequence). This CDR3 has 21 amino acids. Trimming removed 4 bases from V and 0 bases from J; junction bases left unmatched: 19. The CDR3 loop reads CASSLSGRTSGSTGSTDTQYF. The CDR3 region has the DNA TGTGCCAGCAGCCTATCGGGAAGGACTAGCGGATCAACCGGTAGCACAGATACGCAGTATTTT.

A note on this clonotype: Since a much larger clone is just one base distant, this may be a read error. For the CDR3, the DNA is TGCGCCAGCGGCCAAGATCCCGACCGGACCCAGTACTTC. This gives the protein CASGQDPDRTQYF. This chain uses TRBV4-1 with TRBJ2-5; no clear D gene. This CDR3 is built from 13 residues. Germline loops: CDR1 MGHRA, CDR2 YSYEKL.

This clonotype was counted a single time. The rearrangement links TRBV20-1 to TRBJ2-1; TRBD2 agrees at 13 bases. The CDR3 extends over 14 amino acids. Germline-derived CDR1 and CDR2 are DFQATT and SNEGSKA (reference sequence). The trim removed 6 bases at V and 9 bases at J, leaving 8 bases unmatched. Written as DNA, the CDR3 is TGCAGTGCCACAACTAGCGGGGGGGCTCGTGAGCAGTTCTTC. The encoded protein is CSATTSGGAREQFF.

This chain's CDR3 is CASRGFSYNEQYF. The DNA of the CDR3 is TGTGCCAGCAGAGGGTTTTCCTACAATGAGCAGTACTTC. The chain uses TRBV28 and TRBJ2-5; the D is unclear. V lost 6 bases and J lost 11, with 19 bases in between. The CDR3 loop spans 13 amino acids. Germline V gene data show CDR1 as MDHEN and CDR2 as SYDVKM.

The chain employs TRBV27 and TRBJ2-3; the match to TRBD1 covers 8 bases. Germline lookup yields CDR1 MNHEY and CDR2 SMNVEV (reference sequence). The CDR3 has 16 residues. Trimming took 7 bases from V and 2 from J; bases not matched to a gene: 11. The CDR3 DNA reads TGTGCCAGCATTAGAACCGGGACAGGAGTCACAGATACGCAGTATTTT. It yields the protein CASIRTGTGVTDTQYF.

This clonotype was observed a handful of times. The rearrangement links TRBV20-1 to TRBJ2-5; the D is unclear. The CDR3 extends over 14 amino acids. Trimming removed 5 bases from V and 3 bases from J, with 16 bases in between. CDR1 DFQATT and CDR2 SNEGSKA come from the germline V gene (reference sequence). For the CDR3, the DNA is TGCAGTGCTCCCCCAGGCAGGCCCGAAGAGACCCAGTACTTC. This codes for CSAPPGRPEETQYF.

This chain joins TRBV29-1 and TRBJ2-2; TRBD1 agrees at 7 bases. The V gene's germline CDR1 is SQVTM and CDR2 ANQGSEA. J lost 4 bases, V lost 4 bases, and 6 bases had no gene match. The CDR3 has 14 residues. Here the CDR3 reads CSVGQGPSTGELFF. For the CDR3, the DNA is TGCAGCGTTGGACAGGGACCGAGCACCGGGGAGCTGTTTTTT.

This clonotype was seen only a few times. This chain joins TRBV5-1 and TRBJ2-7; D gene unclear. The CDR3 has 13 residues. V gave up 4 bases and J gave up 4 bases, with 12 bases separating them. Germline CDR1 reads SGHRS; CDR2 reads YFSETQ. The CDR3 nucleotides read TGCGCCAGCAGCGTGGTTCCGATATACGAGCAGTACTTC. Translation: CASSVVPIYEQYF.

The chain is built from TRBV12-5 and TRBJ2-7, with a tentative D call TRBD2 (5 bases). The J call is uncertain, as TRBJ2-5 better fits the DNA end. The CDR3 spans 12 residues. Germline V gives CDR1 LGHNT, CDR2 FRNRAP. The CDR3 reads CASGEGSETQYF. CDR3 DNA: TGTGCTAGTGGCGAGGGTAGCGAGACCCAGTACTTC.

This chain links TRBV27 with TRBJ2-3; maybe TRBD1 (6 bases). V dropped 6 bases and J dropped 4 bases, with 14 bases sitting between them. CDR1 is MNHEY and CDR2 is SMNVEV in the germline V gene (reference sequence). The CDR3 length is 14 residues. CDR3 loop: CASRQQGAPDTQYF. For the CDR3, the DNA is TGTGCCAGCAGGCAACAGGGAGCCCCAGATACGCAGTATTTT.

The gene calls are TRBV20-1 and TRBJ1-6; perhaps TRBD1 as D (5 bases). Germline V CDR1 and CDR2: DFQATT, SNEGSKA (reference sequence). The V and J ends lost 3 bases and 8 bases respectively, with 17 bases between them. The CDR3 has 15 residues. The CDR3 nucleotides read TGCAGTGCTAGCCTCCGGGCTCTGGGGGATTCACCCCTCCACTTT. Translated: CSASLRALGDSPLHF.

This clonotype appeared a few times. This chain's CDR3 is CTAPGATSEQYF. In DNA form, the CDR3 reads TGCACTGCCCCTGGGGCTACAAGCGAGCAGTACTTC. The genes are TRBV20-1 and TRBJ2-7, with D possibly matching TRBD1 (5 bases). CDR3 size: 12 residues. CDR1 is DFQATT, CDR2 SNEGSKA, per germline (reference sequence).

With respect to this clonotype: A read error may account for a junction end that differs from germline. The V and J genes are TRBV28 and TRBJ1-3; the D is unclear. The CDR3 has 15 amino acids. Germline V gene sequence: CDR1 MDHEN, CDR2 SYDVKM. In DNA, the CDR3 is TGCGCCAGCAGTTTAGTCCCGTTCTCTGGAAACACCATATATTTT. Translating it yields CASSLVPFSGNTIYF. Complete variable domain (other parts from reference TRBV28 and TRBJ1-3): DVKVTQSSRYLVKRTGEKVFLECVQDMDHENMFWYRQDPGLGLRLIYFSYDVKMKEKGDIPEGYSVSREKKERFSLILESASTNQTSMYLCASSLVPFSGNTIYFGEGSWLTVV.

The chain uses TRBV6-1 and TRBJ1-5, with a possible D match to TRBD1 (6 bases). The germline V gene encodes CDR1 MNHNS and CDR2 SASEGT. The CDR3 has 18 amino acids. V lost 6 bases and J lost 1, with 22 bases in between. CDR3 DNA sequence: TGTGCCAGCAGCCAACAGAAACCAACAGGGCTCAGCAATCAGCCCCAGCATTTT. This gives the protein CASSQQKPTGLSNQPQHF.

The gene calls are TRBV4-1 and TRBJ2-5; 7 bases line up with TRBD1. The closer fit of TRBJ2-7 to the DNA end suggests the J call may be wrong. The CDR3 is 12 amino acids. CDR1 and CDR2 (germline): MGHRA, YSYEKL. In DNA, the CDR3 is TGCGCCAGCAGCCCGACAGGGTGCGAGCAGTACTTC. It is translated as CASSPTGCEQYF.

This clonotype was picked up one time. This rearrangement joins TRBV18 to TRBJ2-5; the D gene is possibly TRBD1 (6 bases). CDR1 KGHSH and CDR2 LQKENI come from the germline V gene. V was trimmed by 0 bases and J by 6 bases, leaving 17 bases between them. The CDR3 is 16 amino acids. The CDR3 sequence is CASSPPSTGRLKTQYF. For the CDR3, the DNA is TGTGCCAGCTCACCACCTTCTACAGGGCGGTTGAAGACCCAGTACTTC.

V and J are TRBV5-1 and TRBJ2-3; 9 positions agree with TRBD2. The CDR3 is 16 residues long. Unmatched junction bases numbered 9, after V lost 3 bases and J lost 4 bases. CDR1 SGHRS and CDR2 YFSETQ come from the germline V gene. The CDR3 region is CASSSFGSGRADTQYF. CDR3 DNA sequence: TGCGCCAGCAGCTCCTTCGGTAGCGGGAGAGCAGATACGCAGTATTTT.

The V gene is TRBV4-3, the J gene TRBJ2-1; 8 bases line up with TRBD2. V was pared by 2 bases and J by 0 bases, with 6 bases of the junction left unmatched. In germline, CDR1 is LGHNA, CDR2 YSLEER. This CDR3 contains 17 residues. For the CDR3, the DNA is TGCGCCAGCAGCCAATTCTCCCGGGGGGGCTCCTACAATGAGCAGTTCTTC. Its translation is CASSQFSRGGSYNEQFF.

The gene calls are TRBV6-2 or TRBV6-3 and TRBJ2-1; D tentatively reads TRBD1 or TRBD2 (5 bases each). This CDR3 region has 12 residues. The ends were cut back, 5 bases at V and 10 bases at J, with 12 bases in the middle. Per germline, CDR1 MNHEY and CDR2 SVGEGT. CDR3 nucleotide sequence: TGTGCCAGCAGTGAAAGGGGACGCGAGCAGTTCTTC. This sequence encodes CASSERGREQFF.

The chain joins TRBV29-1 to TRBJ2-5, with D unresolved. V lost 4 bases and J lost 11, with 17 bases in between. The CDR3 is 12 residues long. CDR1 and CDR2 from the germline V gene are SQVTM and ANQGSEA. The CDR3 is CSVARVGDEQYF. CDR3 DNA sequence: TGCAGCGTTGCCCGAGTTGGCGATGAGCAGTACTTC.

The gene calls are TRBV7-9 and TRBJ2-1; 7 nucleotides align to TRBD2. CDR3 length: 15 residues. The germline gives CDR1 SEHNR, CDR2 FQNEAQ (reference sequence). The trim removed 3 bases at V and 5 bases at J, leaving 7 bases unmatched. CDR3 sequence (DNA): TGTGCCAGCAGCTTTTCCAGCGGGGACCACAATGAGCAGTTCTTC. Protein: CASSFSSGDHNEQFF.

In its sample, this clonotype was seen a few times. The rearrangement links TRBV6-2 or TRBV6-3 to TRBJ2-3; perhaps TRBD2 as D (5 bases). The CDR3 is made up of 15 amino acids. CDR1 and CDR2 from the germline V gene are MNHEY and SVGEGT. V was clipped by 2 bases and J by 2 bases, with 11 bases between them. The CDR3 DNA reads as TGTGCCAGCAGTTACCTGCGGGTAATCACAGATACGCAGTATTTT. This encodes CASSYLRVITDTQYF.

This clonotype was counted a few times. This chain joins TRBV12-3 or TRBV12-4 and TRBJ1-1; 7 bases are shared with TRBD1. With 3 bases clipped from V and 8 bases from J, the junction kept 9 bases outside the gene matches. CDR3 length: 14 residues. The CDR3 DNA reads TGTGCCAGCAGTTTTGTAGGGGGCGGACCAGAAGCTTTCTTT. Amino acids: CASSFVGGGPEAFF.